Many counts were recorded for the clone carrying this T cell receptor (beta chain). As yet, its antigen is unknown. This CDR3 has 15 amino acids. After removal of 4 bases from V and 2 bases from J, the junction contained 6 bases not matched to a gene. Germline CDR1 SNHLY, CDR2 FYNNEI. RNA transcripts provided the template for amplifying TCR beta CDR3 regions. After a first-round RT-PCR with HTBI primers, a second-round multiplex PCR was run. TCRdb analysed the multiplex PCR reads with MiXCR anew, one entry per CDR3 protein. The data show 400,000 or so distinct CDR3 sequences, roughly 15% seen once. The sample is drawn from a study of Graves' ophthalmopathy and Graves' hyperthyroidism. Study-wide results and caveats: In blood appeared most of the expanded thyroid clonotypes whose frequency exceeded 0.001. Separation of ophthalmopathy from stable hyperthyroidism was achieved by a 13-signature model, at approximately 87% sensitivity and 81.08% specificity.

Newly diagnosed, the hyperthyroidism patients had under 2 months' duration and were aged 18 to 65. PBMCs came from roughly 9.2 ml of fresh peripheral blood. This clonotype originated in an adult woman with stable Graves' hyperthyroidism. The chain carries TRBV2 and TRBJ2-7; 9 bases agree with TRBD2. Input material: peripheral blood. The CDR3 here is CASSAYLAGPYEQYF. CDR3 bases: TGTGCCAGCAGTGCGTATCTAGCGGGACCCTACGAGCAGTACTTC.